This is a list of T cell receptor beta chains from one sample in a study of T cell responses to AZD1222 COVID-19 vaccine. This table comes from immunoSEQ multiplex PCR, and its TCRdb copy is limited to in-frame clones, with some not included. The data show over 150,000 clones, about 88% seen once. This specimen consisted of peripheral blood, obtained on day 0 of AZD1222 vaccination. The receptors here all came from an adult in good health. Both conserved end residues are part of each CDR3. Each record gives: D gene, CDR3 length, clone size, J gene, V gene, CDR3 protein, CDR3 DNA. The D gene is left open where the match is weak. The size entry is marked missing in some rows and otherwise reads once, few, many or a size class.

d_gene: TRBD1
len: 15
abundance: few
j_gene: TRBJ1-3
v_gene: TRBV6-5
CDR3aa: CASSYGTGAGNTIYF
CDR3nt: TGTGCCAGCAGTTATGGGACAGGGGCTGGAAACACCATATATTTT

d_gene: -
len: 13
abundance: -
j_gene: TRBJ1-2
v_gene: TRBV5-6
CDR3aa: CASSQYQGSGYTF
CDR3nt: TGTGCCAGCAGCCAGTACCAAGGGAGTGGCTACACCTTC

d_gene: -
len: 13
abundance: -
j_gene: TRBJ1-5
v_gene: TRBV16
CDR3aa: CASRLDSNQPQHF
CDR3nt: TGTGCCAGCAGATTGGACAGCAATCAGCCCCAGCATTTT

d_gene: -
len: 15
abundance: once
j_gene: TRBJ2-1
v_gene: TRBV9
CDR3aa: CASSVNVAVYNEQFF
CDR3nt: TGTGCCAGCAGCGTAAACGTAGCCGTCTACAATGAGCAGTTCTTC

d_gene: -
len: 12
abundance: -
j_gene: TRBJ2-7
v_gene: TRBV7-9
CDR3aa: CASSSAGDEQYF
CDR3nt: TGTGCCAGCAGTTCGGCGGGCGACGAGCAGTACTTC

d_gene: TRBD2
len: 15
abundance: -
j_gene: TRBJ2-1
v_gene: TRBV6-2/TRBV6-3
CDR3aa: CASSYSRGVNNEQFF
CDR3nt: TGTGCCAGCAGTTACTCGCGGGGGGTTAACAATGAGCAGTTCTTC

d_gene: TRBD2
len: 15
abundance: -
j_gene: TRBJ2-5
v_gene: TRBV3-1/TRBV3-2
CDR3aa: CASSSRNSGVETQYF
CDR3nt: TGTGCCAGCAGCTCCCGTAATAGCGGGGTGGAGACCCAGTACTTC

d_gene: -
len: 14
abundance: -
j_gene: TRBJ1-1
v_gene: TRBV18
CDR3aa: CASSQVGVGTEAFF
CDR3nt: TGTGCCAGCTCCCAGGTGGGGGTCGGCACTGAAGCTTTCTTT

d_gene: -
len: 13
abundance: -
j_gene: TRBJ2-7
v_gene: TRBV14
CDR3aa: CASSRGPYYEQYF
CDR3nt: TGTGCCAGCAGCCGGGGACCCTACTACGAGCAGTACTTC

d_gene: -
len: 16
abundance: once
j_gene: TRBJ1-3
v_gene: TRBV7-2
CDR3aa: CASSLLQGGAGNTIYF
CDR3nt: TGTGCCAGCAGCTTATTACAGGGCGGTGCTGGAAACACCATATATTTT

d_gene: TRBD1
len: 14
abundance: -
j_gene: TRBJ2-7
v_gene: TRBV5-6
CDR3aa: CASIKGQGGYEQYF
CDR3nt: TGTGCCAGCATCAAGGGACAGGGTGGCTACGAGCAGTACTTC

d_gene: -
len: 16
abundance: -
j_gene: TRBJ1-4
v_gene: TRBV28
CDR3aa: CASSLYGLGSNEKLFF
CDR3nt: TGTGCCAGCAGTTTATATGGATTGGGGAGTAATGAAAAACTGTTTTTT

d_gene: -
len: 12
abundance: -
j_gene: TRBJ1-1
v_gene: TRBV6-4
CDR3aa: CANEQARGRAFF
CDR3nt: TGTGCCAACGAACAGGCCAGGGGTCGAGCTTTCTTT

d_gene: -
len: 12
abundance: few
j_gene: TRBJ2-7
v_gene: TRBV19
CDR3aa: CATRDFSYEQYF
CDR3nt: TGTGCCACCCGGGACTTCTCCTACGAGCAGTACTTC

d_gene: TRBD1
len: 14
abundance: -
j_gene: TRBJ1-6
v_gene: TRBV2
CDR3aa: CASSRGTDNSPLHF
CDR3nt: TGTGCCAGCAGTCGGGGGACAGATAATTCACCCCTCCACTTT

d_gene: -
len: 16
abundance: -
j_gene: TRBJ2-3
v_gene: TRBV10-3
CDR3aa: CAIKATSGTIIDTQYF
CDR3nt: TGTGCCATCAAGGCCACTTCCGGGACAATAATTGATACGCAGTATTTT

d_gene: -
len: 13
abundance: -
j_gene: TRBJ2-7
v_gene: TRBV5-1
CDR3aa: CASSWGGHNEQYF
CDR3nt: TGCGCCAGCAGCTGGGGGGGACACAACGAGCAGTACTTC

d_gene: TRBD1
len: 13
abundance: -
j_gene: TRBJ2-1
v_gene: TRBV6-4
CDR3aa: CASSSGTGGEQFF
CDR3nt: TGTGCCAGCAGTTCCGGGACAGGCGGTGAGCAGTTCTTC

d_gene: TRBD1
len: 15
abundance: -
j_gene: TRBJ2-3
v_gene: TRBV11-3
CDR3aa: CASSLEDRGQDTQYF
CDR3nt: TGTGCCAGCAGCTTAGAGGACAGGGGGCAAGATACGCAGTATTTT

d_gene: -
len: 14
abundance: -
j_gene: TRBJ1-5
v_gene: TRBV9
CDR3aa: CASSVDGANQPQHF
CDR3nt: TGTGCCAGCAGCGTAGATGGGGCGAACCAGCCCCAGCATTTT

d_gene: -
len: 16
abundance: -
j_gene: TRBJ1-1
v_gene: TRBV19
CDR3aa: CASSIPPGQGNTEAFF
CDR3nt: TGTGCCAGTAGTATCCCCCCAGGGCAGGGGAACACTGAAGCTTTCTTT

d_gene: TRBD1
len: 13
abundance: -
j_gene: TRBJ2-7
v_gene: TRBV29-1
CDR3aa: CSVDRTGMGEQYF
CDR3nt: TGCAGCGTAGACCGGACAGGGATGGGCGAGCAGTACTTC

d_gene: TRBD1
len: 13
abundance: once
j_gene: TRBJ1-2
v_gene: TRBV29-1
CDR3aa: CSAWDSTYYGYTF
CDR3nt: TGCAGCGCCTGGGACAGTACTTACTATGGCTACACCTTC

d_gene: TRBD2
len: 15
abundance: -
j_gene: TRBJ2-3
v_gene: TRBV7-2
CDR3aa: CASSLRAGRGDTQYF
CDR3nt: TGTGCCAGCAGCTTACGAGCGGGGCGAGGAGATACGCAGTATTTT

d_gene: TRBD1
len: 15
abundance: -
j_gene: TRBJ1-5
v_gene: TRBV6-6
CDR3aa: CASRTGDGSNQPQHF
CDR3nt: TGTGCCAGCAGAACAGGGGATGGGAGCAATCAGCCCCAGCATTTT

d_gene: TRBD1
len: 18
abundance: -
j_gene: TRBJ1-6
v_gene: TRBV4-3
CDR3aa: CASSQGQGVGSYNSPLHF
CDR3nt: TGCGCCAGCAGCCAAGGCCAGGGGGTCGGCTCCTATAATTCACCCCTCCACTTT

d_gene: TRBD1
len: 16
abundance: -
j_gene: TRBJ2-3
v_gene: TRBV5-5
CDR3aa: CASSFEDRGLSDTQYF
CDR3nt: TGTGCCAGCAGCTTCGAGGACAGGGGACTCTCAGATACGCAGTATTTT

d_gene: -
len: 14
abundance: -
j_gene: TRBJ2-1
v_gene: TRBV19
CDR3aa: CASSIDGNRGEQFF
CDR3nt: TGTGCCAGTAGTATTGATGGCAATCGAGGGGAGCAGTTCTTC